This TCR beta chain was obtained from a study of blood T cells in healthy people across ages. Every sample had a minimum of 6.5 million PBMCs isolated. On this clonotype: Its specificity is unknown.

Study results and limitations: A conclusive naive versus antigen-experienced comparison was prevented by the unsorted PBMCs.

This CDR3 has 15 residues. CDR1 is WNHNN and CDR2 is SYGVQD in the germline V gene (reference sequence). Next came a second PCR, run for about 7 to 12 cycles, which used a sample-barcoded 5' primer along with a J-beta primer mix. Template switching added a 12-random-nucleotide identifier to every cDNA molecule. TCRdb re-called the 5' RACE reads with MiXCR, one entry per CDR3 protein. The sample comprises hundreds of thousands of distinct CDR3 sequences, approximately 40% of which are singletons, and 25% to 30% rests with the top ten. The chain has TRBV10-1 and TRBJ2-1; 8 nucleotides agree with TRBD1. With the DNA end fitting TRBJ2-7 better, the J assignment may be wrong. The origin of this receptor is a man of 80 years or more in good health. Sequenced: blood. The CDR3 spells CASSEGGTGYNEQYF. The CDR3 bases are TGCGCCAGCAGTGAGGGAGGGACAGGCTACAATGAGCAGTACTTC.